The T cell receptor beta chain described here comes from a study of shared clonotypes between healthy human individuals. Study outcomes and limitations: Sorted-subset sequencing was shown by rarefaction to be incomplete despite large depth.

CDR1 SGDLS and CDR2 YYNGEE come from the germline V gene. There are 15 residues in the CDR3. Trimming took 3 bases from V and 3 from J; bases not matched to a gene: 7. Study processing details: Because ImmunoSEQ provided only junction sequences with no quality scores, the filtering differed. Method: immunoSEQ multiplex PCR; TCRdb's copy keeps in-frame clones and lacks some. V and J calls plus clone size are reproduced from that table; the DNA served to infer D and trimming. Seen here are about 1 million clones, about 75% observed once, and the top ten hold 1.4% to 1.5%. Only a few counts were recorded for this clone. Its target is not known.

The source is a man aged 18 to 29 in good health. The sequencing input was memory CD4+ T cells sorted from blood. Subset here: CD45RA-negative fraction. J is TRBJ1-1 and V is TRBV9, with 8 bases aligning to TRBD1. The CDR3 loop reads CASSGDPGGHTEAFF. CDR3 sequence (DNA): TGTGCCAGCAGCGGGGACCCAGGGGGCCACACTGAAGCTTTCTTT.